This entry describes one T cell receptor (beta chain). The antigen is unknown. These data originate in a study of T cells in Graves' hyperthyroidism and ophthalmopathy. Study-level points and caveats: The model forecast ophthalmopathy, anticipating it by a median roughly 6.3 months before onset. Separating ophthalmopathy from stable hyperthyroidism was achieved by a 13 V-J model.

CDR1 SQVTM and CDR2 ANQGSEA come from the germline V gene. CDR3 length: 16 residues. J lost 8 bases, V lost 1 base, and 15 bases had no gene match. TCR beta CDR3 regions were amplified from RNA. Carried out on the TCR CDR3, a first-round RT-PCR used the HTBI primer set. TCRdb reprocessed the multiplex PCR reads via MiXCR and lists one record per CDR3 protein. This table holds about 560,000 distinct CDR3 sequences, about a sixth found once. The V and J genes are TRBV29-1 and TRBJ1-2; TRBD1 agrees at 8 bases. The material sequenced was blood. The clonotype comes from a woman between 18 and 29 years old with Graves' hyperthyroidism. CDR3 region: CSVEATGGGVRGGYTF. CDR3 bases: TGCAGCGTTGAAGCTACAGGGGGGGGGGTTCGAGGCGGCTACACCTTC.